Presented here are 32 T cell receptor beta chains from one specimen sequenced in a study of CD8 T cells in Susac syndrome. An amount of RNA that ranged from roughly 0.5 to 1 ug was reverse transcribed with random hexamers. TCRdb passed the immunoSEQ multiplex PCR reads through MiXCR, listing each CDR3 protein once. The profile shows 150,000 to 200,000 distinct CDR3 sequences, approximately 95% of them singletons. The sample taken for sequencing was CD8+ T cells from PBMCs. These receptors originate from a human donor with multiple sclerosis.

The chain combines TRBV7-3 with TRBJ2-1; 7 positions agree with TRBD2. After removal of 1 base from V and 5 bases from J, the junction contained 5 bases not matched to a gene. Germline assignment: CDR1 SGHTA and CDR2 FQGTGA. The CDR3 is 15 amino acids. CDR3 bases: TGTGCCAGCAGCTTAAGCGGGAGCGGCGACAATGAGCAGTTCTTC. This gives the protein CASSLSGSGDNEQFF.

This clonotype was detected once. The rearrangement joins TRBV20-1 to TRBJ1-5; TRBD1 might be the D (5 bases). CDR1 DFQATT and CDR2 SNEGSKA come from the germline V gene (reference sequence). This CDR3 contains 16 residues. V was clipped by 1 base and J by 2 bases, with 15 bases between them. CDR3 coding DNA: TGCAGTGCTAGAGTGAAGGGGCGAGGTGGCAATCAGCCCCAGCATTTT. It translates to CSARVKGRGGNQPQHF.

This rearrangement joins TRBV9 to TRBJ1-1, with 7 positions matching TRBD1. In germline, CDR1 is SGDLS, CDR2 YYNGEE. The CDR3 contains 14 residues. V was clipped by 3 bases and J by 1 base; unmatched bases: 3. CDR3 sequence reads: CASSAGQPNTEAFF. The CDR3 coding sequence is TGTGCCAGCAGCGCGGGACAGCCGAACACTGAAGCTTTCTTT.

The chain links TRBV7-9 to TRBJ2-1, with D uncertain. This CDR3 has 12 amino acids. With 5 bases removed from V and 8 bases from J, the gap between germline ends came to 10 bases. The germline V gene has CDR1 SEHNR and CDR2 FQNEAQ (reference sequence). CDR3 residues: CASSGPRHEQFF. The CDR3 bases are TGTGCCAGCAGCGGGCCCAGGCATGAGCAGTTCTTC.

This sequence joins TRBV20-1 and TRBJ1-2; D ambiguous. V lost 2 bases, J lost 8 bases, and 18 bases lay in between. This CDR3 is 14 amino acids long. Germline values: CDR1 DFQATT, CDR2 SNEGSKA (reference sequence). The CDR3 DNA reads TGCAGTGCTAGAAACCCCCAAACGGCGAGGGGCTACACCTTC. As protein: CSARNPQTARGYTF.

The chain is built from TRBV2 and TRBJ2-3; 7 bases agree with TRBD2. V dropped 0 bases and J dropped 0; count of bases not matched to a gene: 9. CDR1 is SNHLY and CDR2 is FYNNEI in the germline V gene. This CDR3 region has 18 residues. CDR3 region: CASSEARTLAASTDTQYF. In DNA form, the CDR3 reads TGTGCCAGCAGTGAAGCGCGGACCCTAGCGGCTAGCACAGATACGCAGTATTTT. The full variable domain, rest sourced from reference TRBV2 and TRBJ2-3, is EPEVTQTPSHQVTQMGQEVILRCVPISNHLYFYWYRQILGQKVEFLVSFYNNEISEKSEIFDDQFSVERPDGSNFTLKIRSTKLEDSAMYFCASSEARTLAASTDTQYFGPGTRLTVL.

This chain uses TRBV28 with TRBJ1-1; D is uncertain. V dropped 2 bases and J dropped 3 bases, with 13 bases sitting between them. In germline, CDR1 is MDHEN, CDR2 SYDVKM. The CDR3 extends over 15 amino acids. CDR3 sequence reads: CASSLGYSSDTEAFF. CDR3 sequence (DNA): TGTGCCAGCAGTTTAGGGTACAGCTCGGACACTGAAGCTTTCTTT.

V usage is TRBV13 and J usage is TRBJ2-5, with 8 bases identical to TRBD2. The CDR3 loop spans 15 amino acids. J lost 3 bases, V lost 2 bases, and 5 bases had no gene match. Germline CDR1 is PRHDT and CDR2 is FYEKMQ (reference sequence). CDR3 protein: CASSLIGSGEETQYF. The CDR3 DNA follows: TGTGCCAGCAGCTTAATCGGTAGCGGGGAAGAGACCCAGTACTTC. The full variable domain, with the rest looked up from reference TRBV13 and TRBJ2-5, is AAGVIQSPRHLIKEKRETATLKCYPIPRHDTVYWYQQGPGQDPQFLISFYEKMQSDKGSIPDRFSAQQFSDYHSELNMSSLELGDSALYFCASSLIGSGEETQYFGPGTRLLVL.

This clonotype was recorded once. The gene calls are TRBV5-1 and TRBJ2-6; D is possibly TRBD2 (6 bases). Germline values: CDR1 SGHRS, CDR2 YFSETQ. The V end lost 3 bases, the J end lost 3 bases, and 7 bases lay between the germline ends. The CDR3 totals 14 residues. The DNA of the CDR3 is TGCGCCAGCAGCTGGAGGGTTGGGGCCAACGTCCTGACTTTC. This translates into CASSWRVGANVLTF.

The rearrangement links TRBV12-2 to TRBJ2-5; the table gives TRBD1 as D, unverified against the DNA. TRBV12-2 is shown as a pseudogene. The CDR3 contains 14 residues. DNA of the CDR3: TGTGCAAGTCGCTTAGACAGGGGAAGTGAGACCCAGTACTTC. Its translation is CASRLDRGSETQYF.

The CDR3 DNA reads as TGTGCCACCAGCAGAGAGGTGCAGGGAAAAAACATTCAGTACTTC. Its protein is CATSREVQGKNIQYF. V and J are TRBV15 and TRBJ2-4; a possible D gene is TRBD1 (5 bases). V was clipped by 0 bases and J by 4 bases, with 10 bases between them. CDR1 and CDR2 from the germline V gene are LNHNV and YYDKDF (reference sequence). The CDR3 runs to 15 residues.

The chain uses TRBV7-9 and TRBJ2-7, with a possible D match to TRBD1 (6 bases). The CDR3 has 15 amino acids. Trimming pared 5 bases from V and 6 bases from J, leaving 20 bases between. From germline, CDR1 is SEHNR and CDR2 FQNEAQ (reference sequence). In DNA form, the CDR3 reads TGTGCCAGCAGCCCGGTGACAGGCGTGAATCCCGAGCAGTACTTC. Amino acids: CASSPVTGVNPEQYF.

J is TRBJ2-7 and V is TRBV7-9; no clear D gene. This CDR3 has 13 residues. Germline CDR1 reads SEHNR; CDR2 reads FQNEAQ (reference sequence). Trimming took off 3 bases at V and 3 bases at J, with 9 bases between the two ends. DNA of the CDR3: TGTGCCAGCAGCTTCTCGAGTATCTACGAGCAGTACTTC. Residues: CASSFSSIYEQYF.

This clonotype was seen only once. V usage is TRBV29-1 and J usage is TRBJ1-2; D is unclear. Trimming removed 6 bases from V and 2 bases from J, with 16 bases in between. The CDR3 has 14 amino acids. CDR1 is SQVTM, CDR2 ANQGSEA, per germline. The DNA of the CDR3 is TGCAGCGTCCCCCCCTCGATGTCAAACTATGGCTACACCTTC. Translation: CSVPPSMSNYGYTF.

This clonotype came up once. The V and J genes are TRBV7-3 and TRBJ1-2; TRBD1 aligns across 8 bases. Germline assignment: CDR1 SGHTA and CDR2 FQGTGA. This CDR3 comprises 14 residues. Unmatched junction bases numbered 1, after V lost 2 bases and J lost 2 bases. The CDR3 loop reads CASSLGQGNYGYTF. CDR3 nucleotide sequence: TGTGCCAGCAGCTTAGGACAGGGAAACTATGGCTACACCTTC.

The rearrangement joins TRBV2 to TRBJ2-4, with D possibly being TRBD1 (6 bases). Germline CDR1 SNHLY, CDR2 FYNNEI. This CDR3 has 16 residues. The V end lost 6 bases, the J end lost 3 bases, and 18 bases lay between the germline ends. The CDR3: CASRQGLSLDKNIQYF. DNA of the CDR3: TGTGCCAGCAGACAGGGTCTGAGTTTGGACAAAAACATTCAGTACTTC.

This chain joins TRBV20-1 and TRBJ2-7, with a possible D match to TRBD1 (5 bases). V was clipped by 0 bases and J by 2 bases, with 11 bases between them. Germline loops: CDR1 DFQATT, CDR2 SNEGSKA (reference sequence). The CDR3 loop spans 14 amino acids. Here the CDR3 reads CSARDRQNPYEQYF. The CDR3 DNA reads TGCAGTGCTAGAGATCGACAGAATCCCTACGAGCAGTACTTC.

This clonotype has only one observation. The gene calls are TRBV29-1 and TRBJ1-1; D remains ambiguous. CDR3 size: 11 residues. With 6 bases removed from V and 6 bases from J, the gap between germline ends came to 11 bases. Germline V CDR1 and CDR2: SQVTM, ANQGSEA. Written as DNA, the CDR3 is TGCAGCGTCCCCGGTGGGGCTGAAGCTTTCTTT. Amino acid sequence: CSVPGGAEAFF.

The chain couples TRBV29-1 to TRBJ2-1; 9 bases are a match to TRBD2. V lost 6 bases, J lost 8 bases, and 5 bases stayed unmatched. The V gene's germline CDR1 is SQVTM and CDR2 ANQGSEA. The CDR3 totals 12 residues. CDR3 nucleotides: TGCAGCGTGCCCTTAGCGGGGGATGAGCAGTTCTTC. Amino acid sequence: CSVPLAGDEQFF.

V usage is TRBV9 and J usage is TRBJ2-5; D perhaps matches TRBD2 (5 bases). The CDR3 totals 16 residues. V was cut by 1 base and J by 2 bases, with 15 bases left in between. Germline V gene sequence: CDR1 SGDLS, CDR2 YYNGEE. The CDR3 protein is CASSVNWATGQETQYF. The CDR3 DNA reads TGTGCCAGCAGCGTAAACTGGGCGACGGGGCAAGAGACCCAGTACTTC.

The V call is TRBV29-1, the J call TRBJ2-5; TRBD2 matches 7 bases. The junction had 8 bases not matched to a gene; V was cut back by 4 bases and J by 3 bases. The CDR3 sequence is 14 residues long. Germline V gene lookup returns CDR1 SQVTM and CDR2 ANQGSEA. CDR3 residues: CSVARLGTKETQYF. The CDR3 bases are TGCAGCGTTGCGCGATTGGGGACTAAAGAGACCCAGTACTTC.

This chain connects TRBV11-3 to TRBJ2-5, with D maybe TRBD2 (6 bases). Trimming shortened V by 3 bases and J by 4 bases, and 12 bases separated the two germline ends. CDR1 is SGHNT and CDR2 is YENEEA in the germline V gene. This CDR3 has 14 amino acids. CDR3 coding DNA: TGTGCCAGCAGCTTTAGAGGGAGGCGAGAGACCCAGTACTTC. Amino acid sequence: CASSFRGRRETQYF. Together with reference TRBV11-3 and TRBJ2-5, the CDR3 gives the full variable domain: EAGVVQSPRYKIIEKKQPVAFWCNPISGHNTLYWYLQNLGQGPELLIRYENEEAVDDSQLPKDRFSAERLKGVDSTLKIQPAELGDSAVYLCASSFRGRRETQYFGPGTRLLVL.

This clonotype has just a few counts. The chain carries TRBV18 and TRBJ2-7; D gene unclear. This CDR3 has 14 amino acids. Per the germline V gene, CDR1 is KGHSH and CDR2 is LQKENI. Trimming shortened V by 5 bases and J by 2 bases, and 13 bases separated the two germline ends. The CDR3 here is CASSTGPGPYEQYF. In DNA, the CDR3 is TGTGCCAGCTCAACGGGCCCCGGTCCCTACGAGCAGTACTTC.

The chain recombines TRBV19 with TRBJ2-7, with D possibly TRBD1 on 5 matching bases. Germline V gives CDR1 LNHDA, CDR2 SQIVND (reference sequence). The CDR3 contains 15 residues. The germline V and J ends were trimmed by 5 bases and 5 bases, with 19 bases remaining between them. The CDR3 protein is CASSPRRSTDNEQYF. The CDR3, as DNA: TGTGCCAGTAGTCCTCGGAGATCGACAGATAACGAGCAGTACTTC.

The CDR3: CSVGSPYEQYF. DNA of the CDR3: TGCAGCGTTGGGAGCCCCTACGAGCAGTACTTC. The chain recombines TRBV29-1 with TRBJ2-7, with unresolved D. The CDR3 has 11 amino acids. The germline gives CDR1 SQVTM, CDR2 ANQGSEA. V was shortened by 4 bases and J by 2 bases, with 6 bases between the two germline ends.

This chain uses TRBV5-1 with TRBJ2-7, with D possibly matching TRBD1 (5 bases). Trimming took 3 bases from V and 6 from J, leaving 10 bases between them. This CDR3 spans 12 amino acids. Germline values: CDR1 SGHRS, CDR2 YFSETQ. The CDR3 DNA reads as TGCGCCAGCAGCTACCAGGGTACCGAGCAGTACTTC. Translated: CASSYQGTEQYF.

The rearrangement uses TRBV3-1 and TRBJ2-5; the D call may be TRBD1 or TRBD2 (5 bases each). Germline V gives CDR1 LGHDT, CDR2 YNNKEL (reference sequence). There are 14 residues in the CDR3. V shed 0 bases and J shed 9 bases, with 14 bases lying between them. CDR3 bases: TGTGCCAGCAGCCAAGAAGGAAGCCTGGGGGCCCAGTACTTC. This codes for CASSQEGSLGAQYF.

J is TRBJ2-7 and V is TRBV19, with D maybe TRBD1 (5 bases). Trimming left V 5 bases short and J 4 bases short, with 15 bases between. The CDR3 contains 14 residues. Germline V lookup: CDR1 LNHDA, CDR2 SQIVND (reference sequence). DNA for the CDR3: TGTGCCAGTAGTCCTCAGGGTCTAGTATACGAGCAGTACTTC. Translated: CASSPQGLVYEQYF.

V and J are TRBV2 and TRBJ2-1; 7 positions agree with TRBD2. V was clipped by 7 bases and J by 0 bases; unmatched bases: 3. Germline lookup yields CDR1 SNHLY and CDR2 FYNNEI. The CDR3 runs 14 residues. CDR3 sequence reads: CASIGGSSYNEQFF. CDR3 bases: TGTGCCAGCATCGGCGGGAGCTCCTACAATGAGCAGTTCTTC.

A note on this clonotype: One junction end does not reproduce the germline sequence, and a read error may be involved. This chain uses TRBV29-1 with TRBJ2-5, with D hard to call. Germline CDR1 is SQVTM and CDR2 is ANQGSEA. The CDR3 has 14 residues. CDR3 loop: CSVKRPAKGWVYNF. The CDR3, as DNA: TGCAGCGTTAAAAGGCCGGCGAAAGGGTGGGTTTACAACTTC. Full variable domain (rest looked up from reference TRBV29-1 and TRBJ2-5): SAVISQKPSRDICQRGTSLTIQCQVDSQVTMMFWYRQQPGQSLTLIATANQGSEATYESGFVIDKFPISRPNLTFSTLTVSNMSPEDSSIYLCSVKRPAKGWVYNFGPGTRLLVL.

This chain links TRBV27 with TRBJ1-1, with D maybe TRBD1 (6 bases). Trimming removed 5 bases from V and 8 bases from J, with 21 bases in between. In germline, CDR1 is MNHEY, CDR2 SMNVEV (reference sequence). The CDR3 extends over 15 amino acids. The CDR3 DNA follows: TGTGCCAGCAGTCGACTGATTGGGGGCTCGTCCGAAGCTTTCTTT. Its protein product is CASSRLIGGSSEAFF.

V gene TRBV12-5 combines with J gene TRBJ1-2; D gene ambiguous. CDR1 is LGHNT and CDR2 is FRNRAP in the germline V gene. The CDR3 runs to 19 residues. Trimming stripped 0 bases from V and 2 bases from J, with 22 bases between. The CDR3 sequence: CASGLVPGGAGAGNYGYTF. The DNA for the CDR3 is TGTGCTAGTGGTTTGGTTCCGGGAGGTGCCGGCGCGGGAAACTATGGCTACACCTTC.